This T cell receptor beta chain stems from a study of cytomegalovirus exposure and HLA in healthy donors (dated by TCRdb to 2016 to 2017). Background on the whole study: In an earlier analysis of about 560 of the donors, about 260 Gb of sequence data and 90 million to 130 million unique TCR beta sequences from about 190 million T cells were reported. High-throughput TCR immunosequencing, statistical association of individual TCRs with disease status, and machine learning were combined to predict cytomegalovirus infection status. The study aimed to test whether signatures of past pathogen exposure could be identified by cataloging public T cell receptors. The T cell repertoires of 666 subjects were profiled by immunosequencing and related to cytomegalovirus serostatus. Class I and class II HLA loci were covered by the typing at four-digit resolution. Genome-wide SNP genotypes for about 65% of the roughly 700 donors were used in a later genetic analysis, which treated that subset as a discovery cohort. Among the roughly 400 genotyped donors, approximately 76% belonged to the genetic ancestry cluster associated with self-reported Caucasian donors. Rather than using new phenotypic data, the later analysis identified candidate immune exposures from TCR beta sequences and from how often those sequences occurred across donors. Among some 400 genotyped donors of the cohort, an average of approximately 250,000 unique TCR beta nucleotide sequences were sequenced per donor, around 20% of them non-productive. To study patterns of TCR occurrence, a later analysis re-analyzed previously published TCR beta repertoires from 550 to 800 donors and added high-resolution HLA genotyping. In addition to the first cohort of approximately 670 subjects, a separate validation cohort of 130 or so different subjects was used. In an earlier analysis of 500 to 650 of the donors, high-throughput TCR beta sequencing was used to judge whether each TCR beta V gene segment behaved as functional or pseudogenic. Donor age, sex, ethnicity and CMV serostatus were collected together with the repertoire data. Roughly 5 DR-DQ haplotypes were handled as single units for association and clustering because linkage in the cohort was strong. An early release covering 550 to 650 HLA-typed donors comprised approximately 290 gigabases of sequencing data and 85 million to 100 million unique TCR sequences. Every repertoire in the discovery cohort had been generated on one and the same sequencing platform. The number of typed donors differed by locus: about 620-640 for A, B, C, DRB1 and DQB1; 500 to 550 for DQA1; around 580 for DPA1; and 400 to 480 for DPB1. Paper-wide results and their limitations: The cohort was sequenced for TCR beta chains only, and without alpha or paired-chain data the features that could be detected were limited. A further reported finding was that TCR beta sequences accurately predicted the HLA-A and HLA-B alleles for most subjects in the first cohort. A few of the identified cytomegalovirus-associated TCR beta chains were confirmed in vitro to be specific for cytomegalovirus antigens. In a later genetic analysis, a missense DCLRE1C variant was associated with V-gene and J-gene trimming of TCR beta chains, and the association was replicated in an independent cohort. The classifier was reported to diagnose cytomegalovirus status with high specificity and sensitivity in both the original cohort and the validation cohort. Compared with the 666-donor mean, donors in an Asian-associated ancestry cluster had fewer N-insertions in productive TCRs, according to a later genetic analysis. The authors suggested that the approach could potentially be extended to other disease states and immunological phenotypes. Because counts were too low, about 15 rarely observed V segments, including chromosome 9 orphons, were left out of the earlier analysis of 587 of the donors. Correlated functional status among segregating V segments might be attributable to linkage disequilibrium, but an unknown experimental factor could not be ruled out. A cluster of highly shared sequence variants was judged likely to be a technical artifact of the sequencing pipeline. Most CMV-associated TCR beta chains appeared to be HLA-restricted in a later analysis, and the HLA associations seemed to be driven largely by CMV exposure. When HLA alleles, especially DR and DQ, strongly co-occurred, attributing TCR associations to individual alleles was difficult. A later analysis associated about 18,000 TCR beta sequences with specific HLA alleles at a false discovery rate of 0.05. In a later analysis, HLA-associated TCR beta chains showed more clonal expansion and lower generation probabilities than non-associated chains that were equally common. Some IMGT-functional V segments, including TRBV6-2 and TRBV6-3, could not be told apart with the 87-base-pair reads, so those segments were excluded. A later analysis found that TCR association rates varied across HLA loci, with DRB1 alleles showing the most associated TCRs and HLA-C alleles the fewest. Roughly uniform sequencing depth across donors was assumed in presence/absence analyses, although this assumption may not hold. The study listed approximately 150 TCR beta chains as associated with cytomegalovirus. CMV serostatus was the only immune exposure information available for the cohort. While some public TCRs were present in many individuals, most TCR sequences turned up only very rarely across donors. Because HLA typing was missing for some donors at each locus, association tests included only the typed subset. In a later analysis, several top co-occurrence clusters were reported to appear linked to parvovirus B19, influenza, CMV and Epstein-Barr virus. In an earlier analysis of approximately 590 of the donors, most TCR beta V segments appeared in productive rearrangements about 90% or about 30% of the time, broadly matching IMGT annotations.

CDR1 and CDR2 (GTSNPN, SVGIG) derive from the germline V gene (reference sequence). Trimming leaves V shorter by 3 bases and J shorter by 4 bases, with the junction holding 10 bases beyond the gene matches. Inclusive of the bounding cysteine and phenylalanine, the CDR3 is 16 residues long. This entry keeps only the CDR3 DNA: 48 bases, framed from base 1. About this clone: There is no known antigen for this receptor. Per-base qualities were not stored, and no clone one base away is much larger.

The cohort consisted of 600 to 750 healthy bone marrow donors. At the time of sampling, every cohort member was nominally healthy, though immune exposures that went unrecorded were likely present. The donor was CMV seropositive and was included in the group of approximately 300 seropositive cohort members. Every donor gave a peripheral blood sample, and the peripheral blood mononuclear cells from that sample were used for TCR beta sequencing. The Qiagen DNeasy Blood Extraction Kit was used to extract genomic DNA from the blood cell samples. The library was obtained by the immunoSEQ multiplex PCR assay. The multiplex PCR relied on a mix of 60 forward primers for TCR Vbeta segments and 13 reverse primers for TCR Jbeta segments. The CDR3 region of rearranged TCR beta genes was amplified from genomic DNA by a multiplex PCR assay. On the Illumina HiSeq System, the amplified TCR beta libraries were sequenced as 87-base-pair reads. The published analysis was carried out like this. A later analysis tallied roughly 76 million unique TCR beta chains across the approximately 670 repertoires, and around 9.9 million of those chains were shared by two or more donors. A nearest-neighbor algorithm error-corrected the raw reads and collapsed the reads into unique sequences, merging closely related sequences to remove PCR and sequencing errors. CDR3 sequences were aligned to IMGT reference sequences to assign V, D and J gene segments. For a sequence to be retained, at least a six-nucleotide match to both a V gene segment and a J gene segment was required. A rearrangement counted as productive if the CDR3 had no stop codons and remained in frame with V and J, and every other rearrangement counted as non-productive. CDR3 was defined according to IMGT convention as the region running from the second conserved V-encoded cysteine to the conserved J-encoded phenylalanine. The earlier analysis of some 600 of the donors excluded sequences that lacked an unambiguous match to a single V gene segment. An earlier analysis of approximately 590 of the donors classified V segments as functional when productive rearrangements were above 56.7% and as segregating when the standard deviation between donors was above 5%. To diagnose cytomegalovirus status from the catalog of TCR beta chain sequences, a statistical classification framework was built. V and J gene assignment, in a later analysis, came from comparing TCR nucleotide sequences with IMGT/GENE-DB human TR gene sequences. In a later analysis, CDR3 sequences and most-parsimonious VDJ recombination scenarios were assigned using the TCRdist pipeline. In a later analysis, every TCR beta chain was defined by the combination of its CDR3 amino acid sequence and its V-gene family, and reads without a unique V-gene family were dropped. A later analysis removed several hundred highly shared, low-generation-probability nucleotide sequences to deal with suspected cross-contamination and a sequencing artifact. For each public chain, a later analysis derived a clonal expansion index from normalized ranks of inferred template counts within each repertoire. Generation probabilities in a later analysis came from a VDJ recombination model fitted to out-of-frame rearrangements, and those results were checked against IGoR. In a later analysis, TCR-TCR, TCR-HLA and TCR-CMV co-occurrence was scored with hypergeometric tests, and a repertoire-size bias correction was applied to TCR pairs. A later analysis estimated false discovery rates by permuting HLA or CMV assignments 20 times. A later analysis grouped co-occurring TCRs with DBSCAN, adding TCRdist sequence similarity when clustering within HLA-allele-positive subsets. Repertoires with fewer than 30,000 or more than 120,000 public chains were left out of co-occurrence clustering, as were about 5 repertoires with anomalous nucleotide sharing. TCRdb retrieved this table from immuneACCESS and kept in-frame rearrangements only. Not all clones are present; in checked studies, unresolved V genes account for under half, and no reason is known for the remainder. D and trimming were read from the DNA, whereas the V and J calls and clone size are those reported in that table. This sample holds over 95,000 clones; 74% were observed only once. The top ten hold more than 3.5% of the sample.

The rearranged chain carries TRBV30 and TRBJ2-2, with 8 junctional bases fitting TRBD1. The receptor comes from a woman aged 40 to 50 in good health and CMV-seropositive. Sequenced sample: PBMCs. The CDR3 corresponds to CAWRHFTGTGTGELFF. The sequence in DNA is TGTGCCTGGAGGCACTTTACCGGGACAGGCACCGGGGAGCTGTTTTTT.